This T cell receptor beta chain was retrieved from a study of Graves' ophthalmopathy and Graves' hyperthyroidism. Study conclusions and caveats: In blood appeared most of the expanded thyroid clonotypes whose frequency exceeded 0.001. Sensitivity of around 64% and specificity of roughly 72% were achieved by the model that predicted ophthalmopathy progression.

This clonotype was found a few times. What it binds is not known. Amplification of the TCR beta CDR3 regions used RNA transcripts (as template). Investigators did first-round RT-PCR with HTBI primers, then second-round multiplex PCR. A single record per CDR3 protein comes from TCRdb applying MiXCR to the multiplex PCR reads. The repertoire holds 900,000 to 1,200,000 distinct CDR3 sequences, around a third seen once, with around 10% in the top ten. The CDR3 loop spans 14 amino acids. V was shortened by 4 bases and J by 4 bases, with 11 bases between the two germline ends. Germline CDR1 SGHDT, CDR2 YYEEEE.

V gene TRBV5-6 combines with J gene TRBJ2-2, with D perhaps TRBD1 (5 bases). This clonotype was sampled from an adult man with Graves' hyperthyroidism. Sequencing was done on a sample of peripheral blood or thyroid tissue (not recorded which). The CDR3 DNA reads TGTGCCAGCAGCGTGACAGCTCCCACCGGGGAGCTGTTTTTT. Protein sequence: CASSVTAPTGELFF.